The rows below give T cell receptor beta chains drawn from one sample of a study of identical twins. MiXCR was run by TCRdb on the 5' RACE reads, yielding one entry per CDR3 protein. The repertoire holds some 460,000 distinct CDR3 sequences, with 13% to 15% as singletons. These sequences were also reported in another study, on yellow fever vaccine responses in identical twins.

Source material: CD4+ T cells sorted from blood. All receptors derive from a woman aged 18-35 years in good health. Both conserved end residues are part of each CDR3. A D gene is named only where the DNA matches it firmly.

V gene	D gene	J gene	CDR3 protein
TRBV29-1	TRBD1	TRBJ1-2	CSVDKRDRGVNYGYTF
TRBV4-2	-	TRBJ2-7	CASSQDKQGYEQYF
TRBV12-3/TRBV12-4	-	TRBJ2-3	CASSPRTGDTQYF
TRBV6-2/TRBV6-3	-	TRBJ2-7	CASQGNTYEQYF
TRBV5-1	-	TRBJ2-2	CASSSPGGTGELFF
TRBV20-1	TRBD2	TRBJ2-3	CSARDPPGSGRRDTQYF
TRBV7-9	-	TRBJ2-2	CASSPEVVGRTGELFF
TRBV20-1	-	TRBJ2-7	CSARGSYEQYF
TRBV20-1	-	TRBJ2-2	CSARDPVTGELFF
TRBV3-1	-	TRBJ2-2	CASSHSGNTGELFF
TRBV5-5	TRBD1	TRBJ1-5	CASSGDGQGNQPQHF
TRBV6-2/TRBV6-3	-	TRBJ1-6	CASSTPVDSPLHF
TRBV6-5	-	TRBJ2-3	CASKDFTDTQYF
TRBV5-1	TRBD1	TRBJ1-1	CASTTAGTGGSSAFF
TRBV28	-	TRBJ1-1	CASSFGPYKSTEAFF
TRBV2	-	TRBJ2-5	CASSDTARAVETQYF
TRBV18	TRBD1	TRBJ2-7	CASSTKLGTGSVPNAYEQYF
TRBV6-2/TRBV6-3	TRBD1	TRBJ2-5	CASRTGQGVRFGETQYF
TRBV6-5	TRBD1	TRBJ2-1	CASSYGTGGRNEQFF
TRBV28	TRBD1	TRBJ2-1	CASSLVGTASYNEQFF
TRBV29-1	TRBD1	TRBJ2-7	CSAYDRASYEQYF
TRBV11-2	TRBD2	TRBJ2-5	CASSFGAGLAGQETQYF
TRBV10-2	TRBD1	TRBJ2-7	CASSGQGYEQYF
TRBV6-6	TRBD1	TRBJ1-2	CASRGDREYGYTF
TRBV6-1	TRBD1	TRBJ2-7	CASSPSGTGRNEQYF
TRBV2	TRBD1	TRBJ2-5	CASSEEDRSYF
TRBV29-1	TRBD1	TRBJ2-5	CSAGQNQETQYF
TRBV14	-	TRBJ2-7	CASSQEGEGPHEQYF
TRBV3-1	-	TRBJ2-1	CASSQLGSGNEQFF
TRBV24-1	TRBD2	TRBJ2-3	CATRRYRDYPTSTDTQYF
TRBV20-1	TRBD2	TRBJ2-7	CSARVAGGSFYEQYF
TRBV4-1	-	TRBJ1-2	CASSSPHGAFYGYTF
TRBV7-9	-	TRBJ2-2	CASSHARGTGELFF
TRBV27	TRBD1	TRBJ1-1	CASSKTGTGQAFF
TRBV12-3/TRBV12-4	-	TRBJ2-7	CASSMGYEQYF
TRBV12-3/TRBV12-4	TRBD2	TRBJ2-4	CALSLIPSTSGSAKNIQYF
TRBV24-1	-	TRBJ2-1	CATSDGGAEQFF
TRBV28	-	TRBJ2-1	CASSLNVQGEQFF
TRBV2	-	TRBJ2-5	CASSVDRQETQYF
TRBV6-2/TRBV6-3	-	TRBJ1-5	CASRNYRAVVDQPQHF
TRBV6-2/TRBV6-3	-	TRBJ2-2	CASSYRTKSYVGTGELFF
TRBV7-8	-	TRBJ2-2	CASSSEYTGELFF
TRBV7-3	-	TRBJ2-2	CASSPFAGQAGELFF
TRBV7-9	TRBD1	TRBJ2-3	CASSFGTATDTQYF
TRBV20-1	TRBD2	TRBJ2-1	CSARGGTAGTSVYEQFF